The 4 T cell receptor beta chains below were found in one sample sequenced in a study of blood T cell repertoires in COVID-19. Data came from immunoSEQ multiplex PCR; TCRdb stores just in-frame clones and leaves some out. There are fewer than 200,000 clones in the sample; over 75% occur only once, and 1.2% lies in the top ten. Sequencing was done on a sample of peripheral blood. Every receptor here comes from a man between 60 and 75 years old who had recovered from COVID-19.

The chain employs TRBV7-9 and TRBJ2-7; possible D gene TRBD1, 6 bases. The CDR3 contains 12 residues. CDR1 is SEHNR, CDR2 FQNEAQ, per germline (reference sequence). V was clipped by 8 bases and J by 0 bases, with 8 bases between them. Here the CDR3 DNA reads TGTGCCAGCGGGACACACTCCTACGAGCAGTACTTC. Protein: CASGTHSYEQYF.

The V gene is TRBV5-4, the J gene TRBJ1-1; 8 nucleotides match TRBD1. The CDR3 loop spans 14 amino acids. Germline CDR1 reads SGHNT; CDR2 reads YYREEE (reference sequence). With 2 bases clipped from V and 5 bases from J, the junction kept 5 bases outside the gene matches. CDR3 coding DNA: TGTGCCAGCAGCTTACAGGGGGTCAGGACTGAAGCTTTCTTT. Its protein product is CASSLQGVRTEAFF.

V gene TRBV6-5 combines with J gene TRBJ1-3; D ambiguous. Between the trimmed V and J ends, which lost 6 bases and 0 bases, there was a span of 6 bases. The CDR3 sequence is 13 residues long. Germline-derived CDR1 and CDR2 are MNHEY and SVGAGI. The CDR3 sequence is CASRAASGNTIYF. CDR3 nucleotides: TGTGCCAGCAGGGCGGCCTCTGGAAACACCATATATTTT.

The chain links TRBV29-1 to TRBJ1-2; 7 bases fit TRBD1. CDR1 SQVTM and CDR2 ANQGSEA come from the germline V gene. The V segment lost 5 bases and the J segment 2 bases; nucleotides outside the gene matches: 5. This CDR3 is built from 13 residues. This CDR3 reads CSVRTGTNYGYTF. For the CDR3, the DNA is TGCAGCGTTAGGACAGGCACAAACTATGGCTACACCTTC.